This T cell receptor (beta chain) was sequenced for a study of T cells in Graves' hyperthyroidism and ophthalmopathy. General study findings and limits: Most clonotypes expanded in the thyroid (above 0.001) were also present in blood.

Germline-derived CDR1 and CDR2 are LNHDA and SQIVND (reference sequence). V lost 7 bases, J lost 5 bases, and 6 bases stayed unmatched. CDR3 length: 14 amino acids. RNA transcripts were the template for amplifying TCR beta CDR3 regions. TCR CDR3 underwent first-round RT-PCR with the HTBI primer set. From the multiplex PCR reads, TCRdb called clonotypes with MiXCR, one entry per CDR3 protein. The table records about 500,000 distinct CDR3 sequences, about 15% of them present only once. This clonotype was observed a few times. Its antigen remains unidentified. With duration under 3 months, ophthalmopathy was active: Clinical Activity Score at least 3, NOSPECS at least 4. The authors obtained PBMCs from over 8 ml of fresh peripheral blood.

The chain recombines TRBV19 with TRBJ2-1; TRBD2 matches at 9 bases. The sequenced material came from blood. The clonotype originates from a woman aged 25 to 39 with Graves' ophthalmopathy. The CDR3 spells CASKRGAADNEQFF. The CDR3 nucleotides are TGTGCCAGTAAGCGGGGGGCGGCGGACAATGAGCAGTTCTTC.